A selection of T cell receptor beta chains follows, all from one sample in a study of T-cell memory formation after mild COVID-19. TCRdb reprocessed the 5' RACE reads with MiXCR, giving one entry per CDR3 protein. The table lists 210,000 or so distinct CDR3 sequences, 27% of them singletons, with 10% to 12% in the top ten. What was sequenced was PBMCs or a T cell subset sorted from them (not recorded which). These receptors were collected from an adult woman who had mild COVID-19 (a few samples of this study predate the infection). Cell type and time point are not known. CDR3s include the opening cysteine and the closing phenylalanine or tryptophan. Each record gives: J gene, D gene, V gene, clone size, CDR3 DNA, CDR3 protein. A D gene is named only where the DNA matches it firmly. Part of the rows lack a size; the others show once, few, many or a class for expanded clones.

J: TRBJ2-1; D: -; V: TRBV6-6; size: -; DNA: TGTGCCAGCAGTTACTCCCCCCAGGGGTGGTTCTTC; CDR3: CASSYSPQGWFF
J: TRBJ1-4; D: TRBD1; V: TRBV7-9; size: -; DNA: TGTGCCATCGGGACAGGCTTATTGGAACTGTTTTTT; CDR3: CAIGTGLLELFF
J: TRBJ2-7; D: -; V: TRBV6-6; size: -; DNA: TGTGCCAGCAGCACAAAATACGAGCAGTACTTC; CDR3: CASSTKYEQYF
J: TRBJ1-1; D: -; V: TRBV12-3/TRBV12-4; size: -; DNA: TGTGCCAGCAGTCCACGACCGGGAAGTGAAGCTTTCTTT; CDR3: CASSPRPGSEAFF
J: TRBJ2-1; D: -; V: TRBV3-1; size: few; DNA: TGTGCCAGCAGCCAAGATGCGGGAACGAGGAATGAGCAGTTCTTC; CDR3: CASSQDAGTRNEQFF
J: TRBJ2-6; D: TRBD1; V: TRBV24-1; size: -; DNA: TGTGCCACCGGGACAGGCTTTAGAGGGGCCAACGTCCTGACTTTC; CDR3: CATGTGFRGANVLTF
J: TRBJ2-5; D: -; V: TRBV5-5; size: few; DNA: TGTGCCAGCAGCCCCTGGGTAGAAGAGACCCAGTACTTC; CDR3: CASSPWVEETQYF
J: TRBJ1-2; D: -; V: TRBV13; size: few; DNA: TGTGCCAGCAGCAGACAGGACAGCTATGGCTACACCTTC; CDR3: CASSRQDSYGYTF
J: TRBJ2-1; D: TRBD1; V: TRBV5-6; size: -; DNA: TGTGCCAGCACAGGGGGCGGAAGCTCCTACAATGAGCAGTTCTTC; CDR3: CASTGGGSSYNEQFF
J: TRBJ1-4; D: -; V: TRBV6-2/TRBV6-3; size: few; DNA: TGTGCCAGCAGATCCCGACCACTAACGGGAGAAAAACTGTTTTTT; CDR3: CASRSRPLTGEKLFF
J: TRBJ1-2; D: -; V: TRBV7-8; size: few; DNA: TGTGCCAGCAGCTTAGAGCGCGGCTTGGCGACGGCAGCTTTTTATGGCTACACCTTC; CDR3: CASSLERGLATAAFYGYTF
J: TRBJ1-1; D: -; V: TRBV7-6; size: -; DNA: TGTGCCAGCAGCTTCTTGGGGCGACGGAACACTGAAGCTTTCTTT; CDR3: CASSFLGRRNTEAFF
J: TRBJ1-3; D: -; V: TRBV6-1; size: -; DNA: TGTGCCAGCAGTGAGGCGATATACCTCGGGGGACCGGTCCACTCTGGAAACACCATATATTTT; CDR3: CASSEAIYLGGPVHSGNTIYF
J: TRBJ2-1; D: -; V: TRBV9; size: -; DNA: TGTGCCAGCAGCGTAGATAGCCCCGATGAGCAGTTCTTC; CDR3: CASSVDSPDEQFF
J: TRBJ2-6; D: -; V: TRBV5-1; size: many; DNA: TGCGCCAGCAGCTTGGCCGATAACGGCATCTCTGGGGCCAACGTCCTGACTTTC; CDR3: CASSLADNGISGANVLTF
J: TRBJ2-1; D: TRBD2; V: TRBV7-2; size: few; DNA: TGTGCCAGCAGTCAGTGGGGACTAGCGAGCAATGAGCAGTTCTTC; CDR3: CASSQWGLASNEQFF
J: TRBJ1-5; D: -; V: TRBV4-2; size: few; DNA: TGTGCCAGCAGCCAGGCAGTCCAGGGTGGCAATCAGCCCCAGCATTTT; CDR3: CASSQAVQGGNQPQHF
J: TRBJ1-1; D: -; V: TRBV20-1; size: -; DNA: TGCAGTGCTAGAGAACGGAACACTGAAGCTTTCTTT; CDR3: CSARERNTEAFF